This T cell receptor beta chain was retrieved from a study of T cell repertoires in cytomegalovirus infection. The CDR3 spans 15 residues. CDR1 SGHTA and CDR2 FQGTGA come from the germline V gene. The germline V and J ends were trimmed by 0 bases and 1 base, with 8 bases remaining between them. One entry per CDR3 protein results from TCRdb running MiXCR on the reads. Among approximately 340,000 distinct CDR3 sequences, about 27% were seen once, and the ten largest hold 20%. This clonotype was recorded at least ten times. Its antigen is not known. The TCR originated in a human donor in good health (CMV status not recorded). Some clones in this sample may be carry-over from other donors' samples. Sequences were derived from cultured PBMCs, sampled from culture after CMV antigen stimulation. This chain connects TRBV7-3 to TRBJ2-3; D is undetermined. Here the CDR3 reads CASSLTGSGTDTQYF. CDR3 coding DNA: TGTGCCAGCAGCTTAACAGGGTCTGGCACAGATACGCAGTATTTT.